This T cell receptor (beta chain) was documented in a study of cytomegalovirus exposure and HLA in healthy donors. The PCR was carried out with 60 Vbeta primers and 13 Jbeta primers. Assay: immunoSEQ multiplex PCR; the TCRdb copy retains only in-frame clones and omits some. The data show approximately 150,000 clones, just over 70% seen once. Germline V gene lookup returns CDR1 GTSNPN and CDR2 SVGIG (reference sequence). The V and J ends lost 0 bases and 4 bases respectively, with 15 bases between them. The CDR3 loop spans 15 amino acids. The chain combines TRBV30 with TRBJ1-2; D is undetermined. The specimen sequenced was PBMCs. This receptor was identified in a human donor in good health. This CDR3 is CAWSVPSETVYGYTF. The CDR3 region has the DNA TGTGCCTGGAGTGTCCCGTCTGAAACTGTCTATGGCTACACCTTC. Full variable domain (rest looked up from reference TRBV30 and TRBJ1-2): SQTIHQWPATLVQPVGSPLSLECTVEGTSNPNLYWYRQAAGRGLQLLFYSVGIGQISSEVPQNLSASRPQDRQFILSSKKLLLSDSGFYLCAWSVPSETVYGYTFGSGTRLTVV.